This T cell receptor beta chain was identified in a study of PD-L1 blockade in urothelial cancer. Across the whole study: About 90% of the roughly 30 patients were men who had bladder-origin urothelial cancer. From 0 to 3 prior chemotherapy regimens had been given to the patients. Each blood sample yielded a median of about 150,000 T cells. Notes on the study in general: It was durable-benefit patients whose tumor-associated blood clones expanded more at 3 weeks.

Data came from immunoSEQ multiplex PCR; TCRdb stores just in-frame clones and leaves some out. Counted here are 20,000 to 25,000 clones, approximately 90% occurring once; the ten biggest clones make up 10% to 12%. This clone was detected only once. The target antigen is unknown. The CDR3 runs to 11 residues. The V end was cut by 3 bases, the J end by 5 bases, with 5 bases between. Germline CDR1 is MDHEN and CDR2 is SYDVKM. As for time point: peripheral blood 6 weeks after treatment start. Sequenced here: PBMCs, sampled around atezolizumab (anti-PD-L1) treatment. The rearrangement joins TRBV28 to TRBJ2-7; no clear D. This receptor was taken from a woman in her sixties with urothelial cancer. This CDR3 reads CASSFRDEQYF. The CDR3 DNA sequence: TGTGCCAGCAGTTTTCGGGACGAGCAGTACTTC.